This TCR beta chain was retrieved from a study of identical twins. Whole-study findings and limits: The presence of invariant MAIT and iNKT cells could partly confound analyses of zero-insertion sequences. Twin pairs had excess sharing that was weaker in beta out-of-frame sequences. Excess low generation probability was seen in twin-shared out-of-frame alpha sequences. The study reached conclusions through statistical analysis that was cross-sectional, not following the same donors.

The CDR3 contains 14 residues. Germline V lookup: CDR1 WSHSY, CDR2 SAAADI. The V end lost 0 bases, the J end lost 1 base, and 6 bases lay between the germline ends. TCRdb reprocessed the 5' RACE reads with MiXCR, giving one entry per CDR3 protein. The repertoire holds some 900,000 distinct CDR3 sequences, 9% to 15% seen once, with roughly 1.6% in the top ten. This clonotype was observed a handful of times. Its antigen is not identified. The same sample was also studied in work on yellow fever vaccine responses in identical twins.

This TCR derives from a woman between 18 and 30 years old in good health. The rearrangement links TRBV10-2 to TRBJ1-1; D gene uncertain. The sequenced sample was PBMCs. In DNA form, the CDR3 reads TGCGCCAGCAGTGAGTCGCCAGAGAACACTGAAGCTTTCTTT. As protein: CASSESPENTEAFF.